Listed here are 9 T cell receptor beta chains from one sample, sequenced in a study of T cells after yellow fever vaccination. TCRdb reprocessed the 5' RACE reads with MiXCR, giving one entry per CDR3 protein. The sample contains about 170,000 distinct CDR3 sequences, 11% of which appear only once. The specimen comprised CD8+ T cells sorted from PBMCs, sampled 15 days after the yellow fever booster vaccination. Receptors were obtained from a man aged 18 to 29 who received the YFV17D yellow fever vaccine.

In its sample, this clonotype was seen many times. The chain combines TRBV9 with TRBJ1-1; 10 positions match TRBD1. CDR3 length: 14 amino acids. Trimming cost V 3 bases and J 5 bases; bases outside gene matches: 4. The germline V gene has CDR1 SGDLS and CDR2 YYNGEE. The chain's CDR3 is CASSGQGARTEAFF. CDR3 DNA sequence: TGTGCCAGCAGCGGACAGGGGGCGCGAACTGAAGCTTTCTTT.

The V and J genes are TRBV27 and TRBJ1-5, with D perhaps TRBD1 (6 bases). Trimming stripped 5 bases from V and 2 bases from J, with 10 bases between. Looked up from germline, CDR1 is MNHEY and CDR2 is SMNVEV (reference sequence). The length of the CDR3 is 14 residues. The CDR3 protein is CASSQGSGNQPQHF. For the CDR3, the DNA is TGTGCCAGCAGTCAGGGGTCGGGCAATCAGCCCCAGCATTTT.

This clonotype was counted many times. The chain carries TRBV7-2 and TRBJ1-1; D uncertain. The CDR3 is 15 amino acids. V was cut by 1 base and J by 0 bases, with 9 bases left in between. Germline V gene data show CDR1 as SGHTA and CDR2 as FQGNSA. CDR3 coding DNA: TGTGCCAGCAGCTTAGTCCCCCGAATGAACACTGAAGCTTTCTTT. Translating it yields CASSLVPRMNTEAFF.

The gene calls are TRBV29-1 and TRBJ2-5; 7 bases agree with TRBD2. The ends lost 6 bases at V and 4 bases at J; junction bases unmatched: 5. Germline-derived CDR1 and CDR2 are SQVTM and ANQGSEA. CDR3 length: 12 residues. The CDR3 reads CSVREGIETQYF. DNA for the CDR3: TGCAGCGTAAGGGAGGGTATAGAGACCCAGTACTTC.

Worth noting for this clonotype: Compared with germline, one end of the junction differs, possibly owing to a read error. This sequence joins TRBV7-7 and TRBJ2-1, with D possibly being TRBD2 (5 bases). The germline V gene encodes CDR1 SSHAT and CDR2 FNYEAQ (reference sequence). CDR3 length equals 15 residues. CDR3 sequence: CASSLRLNSYNEQFF. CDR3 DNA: TGTGCTAGCAGCTTAAGACTAAACTCCTACAATGAGCAGTTCTTC.

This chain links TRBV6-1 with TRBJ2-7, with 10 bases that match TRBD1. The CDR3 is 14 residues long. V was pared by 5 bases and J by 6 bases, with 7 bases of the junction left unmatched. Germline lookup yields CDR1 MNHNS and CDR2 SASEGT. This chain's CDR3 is CASSPRTGGGEQYF. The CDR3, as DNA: TGTGCCAGCAGTCCCCGGACAGGGGGAGGCGAGCAGTACTTC.

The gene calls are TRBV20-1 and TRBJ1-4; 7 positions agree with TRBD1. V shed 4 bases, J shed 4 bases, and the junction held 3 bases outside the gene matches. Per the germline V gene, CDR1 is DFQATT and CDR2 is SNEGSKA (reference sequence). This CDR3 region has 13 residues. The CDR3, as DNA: TGCAGTGCTAAGGGACAGAATAATGAAAAACTGTTTTTT. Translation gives CSAKGQNNEKLFF.

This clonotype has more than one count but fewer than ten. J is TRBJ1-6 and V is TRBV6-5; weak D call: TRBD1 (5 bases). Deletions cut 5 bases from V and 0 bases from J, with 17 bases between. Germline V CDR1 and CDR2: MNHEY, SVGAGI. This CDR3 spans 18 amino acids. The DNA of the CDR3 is TGTGCCAGCAGTAACTATCCTGGGGGGAGCTCCTATAATTCACCCCTCCACTTT. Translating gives CASSNYPGGSSYNSPLHF.

The CDR3 DNA is TGTGCCAGCGGGCCGGAGGGTCCGGGTGGAATAGGAAACACCATATATTTT. Translated: CASGPEGPGGIGNTIYF. The chain combines TRBV27 with TRBJ1-3; no clear D gene. Germline lookup yields CDR1 MNHEY and CDR2 SMNVEV (reference sequence). Trimming pared 8 bases from V and 4 bases from J, leaving 24 bases between. The CDR3 covers 17 residues.